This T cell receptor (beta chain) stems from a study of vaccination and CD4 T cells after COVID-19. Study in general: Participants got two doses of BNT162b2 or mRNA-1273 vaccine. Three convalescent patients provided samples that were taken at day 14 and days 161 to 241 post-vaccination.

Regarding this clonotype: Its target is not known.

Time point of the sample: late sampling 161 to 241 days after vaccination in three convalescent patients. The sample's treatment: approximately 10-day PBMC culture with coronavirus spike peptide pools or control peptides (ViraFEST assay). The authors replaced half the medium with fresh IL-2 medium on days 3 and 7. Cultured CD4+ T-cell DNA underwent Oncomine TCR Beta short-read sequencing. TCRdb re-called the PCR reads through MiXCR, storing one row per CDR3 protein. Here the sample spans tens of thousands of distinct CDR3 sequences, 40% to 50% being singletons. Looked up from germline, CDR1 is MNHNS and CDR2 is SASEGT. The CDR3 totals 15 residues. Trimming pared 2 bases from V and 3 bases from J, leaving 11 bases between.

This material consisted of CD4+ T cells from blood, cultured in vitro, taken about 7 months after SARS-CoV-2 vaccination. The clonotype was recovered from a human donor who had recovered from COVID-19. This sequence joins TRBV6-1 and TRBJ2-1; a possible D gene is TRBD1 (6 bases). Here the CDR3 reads CASSEMTGGYNEQFF. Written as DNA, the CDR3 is TGTGCCAGCAGTGAAATGACAGGCGGCTACAATGAGCAGTTCTTC.